This TCR beta chain came from a study of T cells in Graves' hyperthyroidism and ophthalmopathy. The source material, RNA transcripts, was used to amplify TCR beta CDR3 regions. RT-PCR in the first round (using the HTBI primer set) targeted the TCR CDR3. Via MiXCR, TCRdb re-called the multiplex PCR reads, giving one row per CDR3 protein. The table lists hundreds of thousands of distinct CDR3 sequences, roughly 22% of them singletons. This clonotype has just a few counts. CDR1 is SGHTA and CDR2 is FQGNSA in the germline V gene. V shed 0 bases and J shed 2 bases, with 9 bases lying between them. The CDR3 length is 15 residues.

Input material: blood. V is TRBV7-2 and J is TRBJ2-3; unclear D gene. The TCR originated in a woman in her sixties or seventies with Graves' ophthalmopathy. The CDR3 coding sequence is TGTGCCAGCAGCTTAGCGATTTTCTCCACAGATACGCAGTATTTT. This codes for CASSLAIFSTDTQYF.